This TCR beta chain came from a study of blood T cell repertoires in COVID-19. The method was immunoSEQ multiplex PCR; TCRdb's version includes in-frame clones alone and lacks a portion of them. In the table there are about 97,000 clones, approximately 82% of which are singletons. This clonotype was obtained from a man in his sixties with active or convalescent COVID-19. Sequences were obtained from peripheral blood.

The CDR3 coding sequence is TGTGCCAGCAGCTTTGAGGCCGGGGAGCTGTTTTTT. It yields the protein CASSFEAGELFF. The chain combines TRBV11-2 with TRBJ2-2; D is uncertain. The CDR3 runs 12 residues. Trimming stripped 3 bases from V and 6 bases from J, with 5 bases between. Germline V gives CDR1 SGHAT, CDR2 FQNNGV.